The next 29 T cell receptor beta chains were all read from a single sample in a study of T cells in Graves' hyperthyroidism and ophthalmopathy. Researchers amplified the TCR beta CDR3 regions from RNA transcripts. TCR CDR3 underwent first-round RT-PCR with the HTBI primer set. Via MiXCR, TCRdb re-called the multiplex PCR reads, giving one row per CDR3 protein. This table has about 690,000 distinct CDR3 sequences, roughly 17% appearing once. The specimen was blood. The source is a man aged 45-65 years with Graves' hyperthyroidism.

This clonotype has just a few counts. This chain connects TRBV9 to TRBJ1-4; TRBD1 agrees at 7 bases. This CDR3 comprises 14 residues. CDR1 SGDLS and CDR2 YYNGEE come from the germline V gene. J was trimmed by 6 bases and V by 2 bases; bases with no gene match: 4. CDR3 DNA: TGTGCCAGCAGCGTCACAGGGGCGCATGAAAAACTGTTTTTT. It is translated as CASSVTGAHEKLFF.

Ten or more counts support this clonotype. V usage is TRBV5-4 and J usage is TRBJ1-2; TRBD1 is a possible D gene (6 bases). The V end was cut by 4 bases, the J end by 4 bases, with 17 bases between. Looked up from germline, CDR1 is SGHNT and CDR2 is YYREEE (reference sequence). This CDR3 is built from 15 residues. CDR3 coding DNA: TGTGCCAGCAGCCATCCCTTGGAGGGGGGCTATGGCTACACCTTC. Its protein product is CASSHPLEGGYGYTF. The whole variable domain, filled in from reference TRBV5-4 and TRBJ1-2, reads ETGVTQSPTHLIKTRGQQVTLRCSSQSGHNTVSWYQQALGQGPQFIFQYYREEENGRGNFPPRFSGLQFPNYSSELNVNALELDDSALYLCASSHPLEGGYGYTFGSGTRLTVV.

This clonotype was seen a few times. The rearrangement joins TRBV12-3 or TRBV12-4 to TRBJ1-2; D not resolved. The V end lost 5 bases, the J end lost 4 bases, and 8 bases lay between the germline ends. The CDR3 runs to 12 residues. CDR3 sequence (DNA): TGTGCCAGCAGTCTACAGCTCTATGGCTACACCTTC. It encodes CASSLQLYGYTF.

There are a few counts of this clonotype. The chain has TRBV28 and TRBJ2-5; D unclear. CDR3 length equals 13 residues. V was shortened by 4 bases and J by 2 bases, with 8 bases between the two germline ends. From germline, CDR1 is MDHEN and CDR2 SYDVKM. Written as DNA, the CDR3 is TGTGCCAGCAGTTCTCGGCGACAAGAGACCCAGTACTTC. Protein sequence: CASSSRRQETQYF.

This clonotype has ten or more counts. The rearrangement links TRBV12-3 or TRBV12-4 to TRBJ2-5, with TRBD2 as a possible D gene (6 bases). V lost 5 bases and J 5 bases, leaving 9 bases between the germline ends. This CDR3 region has 12 residues. This chain's CDR3 is CASSEGLETQYF. CDR3 bases: TGTGCCAGCAGTGAGGGACTGGAGACCCAGTACTTC.

This clonotype was recorded only once. The chain links TRBV4-1 to TRBJ2-7; 11 bases align to TRBD2. Looked up from germline, CDR1 is MGHRA and CDR2 is YSYEKL. The V and J ends lost 4 bases and 5 bases, in that order; junction bases with no gene match: 7. This CDR3 contains 15 residues. This CDR3 is CASSPLLAGEHEQYF. CDR3 DNA sequence: TGCGCCAGCAGCCCCTTACTAGCGGGAGAACACGAGCAGTACTTC.

The gene calls are TRBV13 and TRBJ2-1; 11 bases are a match to TRBD2. This CDR3 has 14 residues. After removal of 3 bases from V and 9 bases from J, the junction contained 4 bases not matched to a gene. From germline, CDR1 is PRHDT and CDR2 FYEKMQ (reference sequence). The chain's CDR3 is CASSFSGRAREQFF. CDR3 bases: TGTGCCAGCAGCTTTAGCGGGAGGGCCCGTGAGCAGTTCTTC.

This clonotype has a count of ten or more. V usage is TRBV27 and J usage is TRBJ1-5; D ambiguous. The V gene's germline CDR1 is MNHEY and CDR2 SMNVEV (reference sequence). V dropped 5 bases and J dropped 6 bases, with 20 bases sitting between them. This CDR3 has 16 residues. CDR3 bases: TGTGCCAGCAGTACCCGGACGCCTCGGGCCGGTCAGCCCCAGCATTTT. The encoded protein is CASSTRTPRAGQPQHF.

V is TRBV9 and J is TRBJ2-7, with TRBD1 as a possible D gene (7 bases). Trimming removed 2 bases at V and 7 bases at J, with 16 bases between. CDR1 and CDR2 from the germline V gene are SGDLS and YYNGEE. The CDR3 sequence is 14 residues long. The CDR3 nucleotides read TGTGCCAGCAGCGTGGAGTACAGGGGAGGAGAGCAGTACTTC. Its translation: CASSVEYRGGEQYF.

This clonotype has a count of ten or more. V gene TRBV28 combines with J gene TRBJ1-1; D may be TRBD1 (5 bases). Trimming removed 5 bases from V and 0 bases from J, with 13 bases in between. This CDR3 comprises 15 residues. CDR1 and CDR2 (germline): MDHEN, SYDVKM. The CDR3 nucleotides are TGTGCCAGCAGTCGACCGGGGGGTATGAACACTGAAGCTTTCTTT. This translates into CASSRPGGMNTEAFF. The variable domain in full, with the rest retrieved from reference TRBV28 and TRBJ1-1, is DVKVTQSSRYLVKRTGEKVFLECVQDMDHENMFWYRQDPGLGLRLIYFSYDVKMKEKGDIPEGYSVSREKKERFSLILESASTNQTSMYLCASSRPGGMNTEAFFGQGTRLTVV.

V and J are TRBV28 and TRBJ2-1, with D possibly matching TRBD2 (6 bases). The CDR3 is 15 residues long. Looked up from germline, CDR1 is MDHEN and CDR2 is SYDVKM. Trimming took off 6 bases at V and 6 bases at J, with 18 bases between the two ends. In DNA form, the CDR3 reads TGTGCCAGCAGCCCCGGGGCAGCGGGTTCCAATGAGCAGTTCTTC. It encodes CASSPGAAGSNEQFF.

This clonotype has only a few counts. J is TRBJ1-2 and V is TRBV6-1; 10 bases fit TRBD1. This CDR3 comprises 16 residues. J was trimmed by 5 bases and V by 5 bases; bases with no gene match: 11. Germline V gives CDR1 MNHNS, CDR2 SASEGT. In nucleotides, the CDR3 is TGTGCCAGCAGTCGAGACGGGACAGGGGCATTTTATGGCTACACCTTC. This translates into CASSRDGTGAFYGYTF.

This clonotype was found a few times. The rearrangement links TRBV29-1 to TRBJ1-1, with a possible D match to TRBD1 (6 bases). This CDR3 contains 16 residues. Germline assignment: CDR1 SQVTM and CDR2 ANQGSEA. V shed 2 bases and J shed 4 bases, with 20 bases lying between them. DNA of the CDR3: TGCAGCGTTGAACCCAGGGGTGATTATAGTTTCACTGAAGCTTTCTTT. This encodes CSVEPRGDYSFTEAFF. Complete variable domain (other parts from reference TRBV29-1 and TRBJ1-1): SAVISQKPSRDICQRGTSLTIQCQVDSQVTMMFWYRQQPGQSLTLIATANQGSEATYESGFVIDKFPISRPNLTFSTLTVSNMSPEDSSIYLCSVEPRGDYSFTEAFFGQGTRLTVV.

This clonotype was counted once. The rearrangement joins TRBV3-2 to TRBJ1-2. TRBV3-2 is tagged as a pseudogene. This CDR3 is 12 amino acids long. The CDR3 nucleotides are TGTGCCAGCTGCCAAGGGGAAGAGGGCTACACCTTC. Its translation: CASCQGEEGYTF.

The rearrangement joins TRBV29-1 to TRBJ1-2, with 8 bases aligning to TRBD1. Germline-derived CDR1 and CDR2 are SQVTM and ANQGSEA. The V gene end was trimmed by 8 bases and the J gene end by 2 bases; junction bases not matched to a gene: 4. This CDR3 comprises 12 residues. DNA for the CDR3: TGCAGCAGATGGGACAGGAACTATGGCTACACCTTC. It encodes CSRWDRNYGYTF.

This clonotype was picked up a small number of times. This sequence joins TRBV3-1 and TRBJ1-6; 9 bases agree with TRBD1. Unmatched junction bases numbered 7, after V lost 3 bases and J lost 7 bases. The germline V gene has CDR1 LGHDT and CDR2 YNNKEL (reference sequence). This CDR3 comprises 16 residues. For the CDR3, the DNA is TGTGCCAGCAGCCAGTATTCGGGACAGGGCAATTCACCCCTCCACTTT. It yields the protein CASSQYSGQGNSPLHF.

This clonotype was detected only a few times. V usage is TRBV28 and J usage is TRBJ2-7, with D tentatively TRBD1 or TRBD2 (5 bases each). The V gene lost 2 bases and the J gene lost 0 bases, with 11 bases spanning the gap. The CDR3 runs to 15 residues. Germline CDR1 reads MDHEN; CDR2 reads SYDVKM. CDR3 loop: CASSLTGPGSYEQYF. The CDR3 region has the DNA TGTGCCAGCAGTTTAACGGGACCCGGCTCCTACGAGCAGTACTTC.

This clonotype was seen at least ten times. V is TRBV2 and J is TRBJ2-3; 7 bases match TRBD2. The germline gives CDR1 SNHLY, CDR2 FYNNEI. J gave up 5 bases and V 6 bases, and 5 bases lay outside the gene matches. The CDR3 spans 13 residues. CDR3: CASRREKKDTQYF. As DNA, the CDR3 is TGTGCCAGCAGGCGGGAGAAGAAAGATACGCAGTATTTT.

This clonotype was seen at least ten times. This rearrangement joins TRBV27 to TRBJ2-7, with TRBD2 identical over 10 bases. Germline V gives CDR1 MNHEY, CDR2 SMNVEV (reference sequence). The CDR3 length is 17 residues. V gave up 0 bases and J gave up 4 bases; unmatched junction bases: 9. The CDR3 nucleotides are TGTGCCAGCAGTTTATCGGTAGCGGGAGGAGTTAAATACGAGCAGTACTTC. As protein: CASSLSVAGGVKYEQYF.

This clonotype showed up just a few times. This chain links TRBV7-2 with TRBJ2-7, with 10 nucleotides matching TRBD2. This CDR3 region has 16 residues. Per the germline V gene, CDR1 is SGHTA and CDR2 is FQGNSA. Unmatched junction bases numbered 9, after V lost 2 bases and J lost 5 bases. The CDR3: CASSLIVLAGAHEQYF. The CDR3 DNA is TGTGCCAGCAGCTTAATAGTCCTAGCGGGAGCCCACGAGCAGTACTTC.

This clonotype was seen ten or more times. The V and J genes are TRBV20-1 and TRBJ2-2, with 7 nucleotides matching TRBD2. CDR1 is DFQATT and CDR2 is SNEGSKA in the germline V gene (reference sequence). This CDR3 has 14 amino acids. V shed 1 base, J shed 1 base, and the junction held 0 bases outside the gene matches. The CDR3 here is CSARAGGNTGELFF. In nucleotides, the CDR3 is TGCAGTGCTAGAGCGGGAGGGAACACCGGGGAGCTGTTTTTT.

The table lists this clonotype with a few counts. The genes are TRBV20-1 and TRBJ2-7; TRBD1 is a possible D gene (6 bases). V was cut by 3 bases and J by 2 bases, with 26 bases left in between. CDR3 size: 18 residues. CDR1 DFQATT and CDR2 SNEGSKA come from the germline V gene (reference sequence). The CDR3 DNA reads TGCAGTGCTAGCGGCCCCCTCCGACAGGTCCGAAACCCCTACGAGCAGTACTTC. Its translation: CSASGPLRQVRNPYEQYF.

The rearrangement joins TRBV20-1 to TRBJ1-6; unclear D gene. V lost 4 bases to trimming and J lost 9 bases, with 10 bases between them. The CDR3 totals 12 residues. From germline, CDR1 is DFQATT and CDR2 SNEGSKA (reference sequence). The CDR3, as DNA: TGCAGTGCTAAGGGATCGGGTTCACCCCTCCACTTT. Translation: CSAKGSGSPLHF.

CDR3 sequence: CASSPFGRDSDTQYF. As DNA, the CDR3 is TGTGCCAGCAGCCCCTTTGGGAGGGATTCAGATACGCAGTATTTT. This rearrangement joins TRBV7-9 to TRBJ2-3, with 7 bases fitting TRBD2. The length of the CDR3 is 15 residues. The germline gives CDR1 SEHNR, CDR2 FQNEAQ (reference sequence). J was trimmed by 4 bases and V by 5 bases; bases with no gene match: 9.

This clonotype was counted many times. V and J are TRBV6-5 and TRBJ1-1, with no clear D. The germline CDR1 and CDR2 sequences are MNHEY and SVGAGI. CDR3 length: 16 residues. V was trimmed by 0 bases and J by 5 bases, leaving 16 bases between them. The CDR3 protein is CASSYSGRLRPTEAFF. The DNA for the CDR3 is TGTGCCAGCAGTTACTCAGGGCGGCTAAGGCCGACTGAAGCTTTCTTT.

This clonotype was observed a handful of times. The gene calls are TRBV7-2 and TRBJ2-3; possible D gene TRBD1, 6 bases. CDR3 length: 17 amino acids. Germline-derived CDR1 and CDR2 are SGHTA and FQGNSA. Trimming cost V 3 bases and J 4 bases, with 20 bases left between them. The CDR3 reads CASSFIGGKGRADTQYF. The CDR3 nucleotides read TGTGCCAGCAGCTTCATAGGGGGAAAAGGTCGGGCAGATACGCAGTATTTT. Based on the CDR3 plus reference TRBV7-2 and TRBJ2-3, the full variable domain is GAGVSQSPSNKVTEKGKDVELRCDPISGHTALYWYRQSLGQGLEFLIYFQGNSAPDKSGLPSDRFSAERTGGSVSTLTIQRTQQEDSAVYLCASSFIGGKGRADTQYFGPGTRLTVL.

This clonotype came up a few times. The chain uses TRBV27 and TRBJ2-1; 8 positions agree with TRBD2. This CDR3 is built from 16 residues. The ends lost 2 bases at V and 6 bases at J; junction bases unmatched: 9. Germline CDR1 reads MNHEY; CDR2 reads SMNVEV (reference sequence). CDR3 bases: TGTGCCAGCAGTTTAAGGACTAGCCTCCGATTCAATGAGCAGTTCTTC. Translated: CASSLRTSLRFNEQFF.

In regard to this clonotype: A much larger clone lies a single base off, so this may be a read error. The chain combines TRBV7-6 with TRBJ2-7; 9 nucleotides align to TRBD1. The CDR3 is 16 residues long. The germline gives CDR1 SGHVS, CDR2 FNYEAQ. The CDR3 DNA reads as TGTGCCAGCAGCTATGGAGCCGGACAGGGGCTTTACGATCAGTACTTC. It encodes CASSYGAGQGLYDQYF.

This clonotype showed up just once. The chain employs TRBV10-3 and TRBJ1-1; no firm D call. Germline lookup yields CDR1 ENHRY and CDR2 SYGVKD. V was shortened by 8 bases and J by 1 base, with 14 bases between the two germline ends. The CDR3 contains 14 residues. CDR3 nucleotide sequence: TGTGCCATCCAGCGCGGTGGGGAGAACACTGAAGCTTTCTTT. It encodes CAIQRGGENTEAFF.